One and the same sample provided the 3 T cell receptor beta chains below, sequenced in a study of CD8 T cells in ankylosing spondylitis. MiXCR was run by TCRdb on the 5' RACE reads, yielding one entry per CDR3 protein. The sample has nearly 350,000 distinct CDR3 sequences; roughly 14% are singletons. The specimen was blood, either unsorted or a sorted T cell fraction (not recorded which). These receptors came from a male donor with ankylosing spondylitis or in good health (not recorded which).

This clonotype was picked up many times. The chain employs TRBV12-3 or TRBV12-4 and TRBJ2-2; no definite D call. V shed 5 bases and J shed 0 bases, with 4 bases lying between them. The CDR3 has 13 residues. CDR3 amino acids: CASSASNTGELFF. CDR3 DNA sequence: TGTGCCAGCAGTGCCTCGAACACCGGGGAGCTGTTTTTT.

The sample holds many counts of this clonotype. The V gene is TRBV20-1, the J gene TRBJ2-1, with TRBD2 matching over 10 bases. Trimming took 4 bases from V and 7 from J; bases not matched to a gene: 7. Germline V CDR1 and CDR2: DFQATT, SNEGSKA (reference sequence). CDR3 length: 14 amino acids. CDR3 sequence reads: CSAKSGGAINEQFF. The CDR3 nucleotides read TGCAGTGCTAAGAGCGGGGGGGCGATTAATGAGCAGTTCTTC.

The genes are TRBV30 and TRBJ1-2, with 7 bases aligning to TRBD1. The CDR3 covers 11 residues. Germline trimming cut 4 bases from V and 8 bases from J; bases unmatched to any gene: 4. In germline, CDR1 is GTSNPN, CDR2 SVGIG (reference sequence). CDR3 DNA sequence: TGTGCCTGGACCTACAGGGGCGGCTACACCTTC. It specifies CAWTYRGGYTF. Combining the CDR3 with reference TRBV30 and TRBJ1-2 gives the whole variable domain SQTIHQWPATLVQPVGSPLSLECTVEGTSNPNLYWYRQAAGRGLQLLFYSVGIGQISSEVPQNLSASRPQDRQFILSSKKLLLSDSGFYLCAWTYRGGYTFGSGTRLTVV.